Below are 24 T cell receptor beta chains sequenced from a single sample in a study of cytomegalovirus exposure and HLA in healthy donors (dated by TCRdb to the late 2010s). Library construction relied on the immunoSEQ multiplex PCR assay. A mixture of 60 forward primers for TCR Vbeta segments and 13 reverse primers for TCR Jbeta segments was used in the multiplex PCR. Sourced from immuneACCESS, this table was stored by TCRdb with only in-frame sequences that have V and J called. A share of the clones is absent; for the studies checked, an unresolved V gene accounts for under half, and the remainder has no known explanation. The sample records about 82,000 clones, approximately 90% of which are singletons. Of the sample, less than 2.5% is held by the ten largest clones. Sequencing was performed on PBMCs. The receptors were gathered from a man aged 18-30 years in good health and CMV-seronegative.

The rearrangement joins TRBV29-1 to TRBJ2-5; 9 nucleotides align to TRBD1. Trimming cost V 4 bases and J 4 bases; bases outside gene matches: 4. Germline CDR1 and CDR2: SQVTM and ANQGSEA. The CDR3 loop spans 13 amino acids. CDR3 coding DNA: TGCAGCGTTGGACAGGGGGGTGGAGAGACCCAGTACTTC. It specifies CSVGQGGGETQYF.

The chain joins TRBV4-2 to TRBJ2-1; D ambiguous. Germline V gives CDR1 LGHNA, CDR2 YNFKEQ. With 0 bases removed from V and 7 bases from J, the gap between germline ends came to 13 bases. The CDR3 extends over 15 amino acids. DNA for the CDR3: TGTGCCAGCAGCCAAGAACTAAACACGTGGAATGAGCAGTTCTTC. Translated, it gives CASSQELNTWNEQFF.

This clone was recorded a few times. The chain employs TRBV28 and TRBJ1-2; the D is unclear. This CDR3 has 12 amino acids. Germline loops: CDR1 MDHEN, CDR2 SYDVKM. The germline V and J ends were trimmed by 3 bases and 5 bases, with 7 bases remaining between them. The CDR3 loop is CASSFLEYGYTF. The CDR3 nucleotides read TGTGCCAGCAGTTTCTTGGAGTATGGCTACACCTTC.

The chain employs TRBV28 and TRBJ1-6; unclear D gene. CDR1 MDHEN and CDR2 SYDVKM come from the germline V gene. The V end lost 6 bases, the J end lost 5 bases, and 20 bases lay between the germline ends. CDR3 length: 17 residues. CDR3 nucleotides: TGTGCCAGCAGGATCGGGGTTGGTTGGAGAGATAATTCACCCCTCCACTTT. Translation: CASRIGVGWRDNSPLHF.

V is TRBV28 and J is TRBJ2-7, with TRBD1 matching over 7 bases. From germline, CDR1 is MDHEN and CDR2 SYDVKM. V was clipped by 6 bases and J by 0 bases; unmatched bases: 8. The CDR3 runs 15 residues. The CDR3 spells CASSPWTGSSYEQYF. Written as DNA, the CDR3 is TGTGCCAGCAGCCCTTGGACAGGTAGCTCCTACGAGCAGTACTTC.

This chain connects TRBV5-8 to TRBJ2-2; TRBD1 is a possible D gene (6 bases). The CDR3 is 15 amino acids. V was trimmed by 2 bases and J by 1 base, leaving 9 bases between them. CDR1 is SGHTS and CDR2 is YDEGEE in the germline V gene. The CDR3 sequence is CASSFNRVNTGELFF. The CDR3 DNA follows: TGTGCCAGCAGCTTTAACAGGGTGAACACCGGGGAGCTGTTTTTT.

There are a few counts of this clone. The V gene is TRBV6-6, the J gene TRBJ2-7; maybe TRBD2 (5 bases). V was clipped by 5 bases and J by 3 bases, with 17 bases between them. The CDR3 spans 15 residues. Germline CDR1 MNHNY, CDR2 SVGAGI (reference sequence). The CDR3 bases are TGTGCCAGCAGTCCCCATGAGGGCTGGGGCTACGAGCAGTACTTC. It is translated as CASSPHEGWGYEQYF.

DNA for the CDR3: TGTGCCAGCAGCCCCGCCGGGACAGGACTACTTGAAGCTTTCTTT. Translated, it gives CASSPAGTGLLEAFF. This sequence joins TRBV5-5 and TRBJ1-1; 8 positions match TRBD1. The CDR3 runs to 15 residues. CDR1 and CDR2 (germline): SGHKS, YYEKEE (reference sequence). V lost 4 bases to trimming and J lost 7 bases; unmatched junction nucleotides: 12.

The J gene is TRBJ2-1, the V gene TRBV5-6; D gene uncertain. Trimming stripped 0 bases from V and 5 bases from J, with 15 bases between. CDR1 SGHDT and CDR2 YYEEEE come from the germline V gene. The CDR3 length is 16 residues. This CDR3 is CASSLAGQVKNNEQFF. CDR3 nucleotides: TGTGCCAGCAGCTTGGCCGGTCAGGTGAAAAACAATGAGCAGTTCTTC.

The chain combines TRBV4-1 with TRBJ1-2, with D uncertain. Trimming pared 1 base from V and 5 bases from J, leaving 14 bases between. The V gene's germline CDR1 is MGHRA and CDR2 YSYEKL. This CDR3 is 15 amino acids long. CDR3 nucleotide sequence: TGCGCCAGCAGCCAAGGGGAGTTATTGAGTTATGGCTACACCTTC. As protein: CASSQGELLSYGYTF.

V is TRBV28 and J is TRBJ2-2; 9 nucleotides line up with TRBD2. Losses at the gene ends were 6 bases for V and 11 bases for J; bases not matched to a gene: 13. This CDR3 region has 15 residues. CDR1 and CDR2 from the germline V gene are MDHEN and SYDVKM. Here the CDR3 reads CASSSPQGLATELFF. The CDR3 nucleotides read TGTGCCAGCAGCTCTCCCCAAGGACTAGCGACAGAGCTGTTTTTT. The whole variable domain, remainder taken from reference TRBV28 and TRBJ2-2, is DVKVTQSSRYLVKRTGEKVFLECVQDMDHENMFWYRQDPGLGLRLIYFSYDVKMKEKGDIPEGYSVSREKKERFSLILESASTNQTSMYLCASSSPQGLATELFFGEGSRLTVL.

The chain employs TRBV5-4 and TRBJ2-3; maybe TRBD1 (5 bases). Germline V lookup: CDR1 SGHNT, CDR2 YYREEE (reference sequence). V was trimmed by 3 bases and J by 1 base, leaving 15 bases between them. The CDR3 totals 16 residues. The CDR3 bases are TGTGCCAGCAGCTACGGTTCTAGGGGCCGCACAGATACGCAGTATTTT. This translates into CASSYGSRGRTDTQYF.

A few counts support this clone. The CDR3 DNA reads as TGTGCCAGCAGCTTAATGGGGGGGTCATTACGCTACGAGCAGTACTTC. As protein: CASSLMGGSLRYEQYF. The chain couples TRBV7-2 to TRBJ2-7; 7 nucleotides line up with TRBD2. This CDR3 contains 16 residues. V lost 2 bases to trimming and J lost 3 bases; unmatched junction nucleotides: 10. Germline V gene sequence: CDR1 SGHTA, CDR2 FQGNSA.

This clone was counted a few times. CDR3 DNA sequence: TGTGCCACCAGGAGGGACTCCTACGAGCAGTACTTC. Translation: CATRRDSYEQYF. The chain recombines TRBV6-5 with TRBJ2-7, with a weak D call TRBD2 (6 bases). The CDR3 extends over 12 amino acids. Per the germline V gene, CDR1 is MNHEY and CDR2 is SVGAGI. Trimming took 10 bases from V and 0 from J, leaving 10 bases between them.

V is TRBV7-2 and J is TRBJ2-1; D is perhaps TRBD2 (5 bases). Trimming stripped 5 bases from V and 5 bases from J, with 13 bases between. The CDR3 is 14 residues long. Germline V gene sequence: CDR1 SGHTA, CDR2 FQGNSA. Here the CDR3 DNA reads TGTGCCAGCAGCGCCTATGGACTCAACAATGAGCAGTTCTTC. Translated, it gives CASSAYGLNNEQFF.

The chain links TRBV5-5 to TRBJ1-1, with unresolved D. Trimming left V 4 bases short and J 0 bases short, with 13 bases between. Looked up from germline, CDR1 is SGHKS and CDR2 is YYEKEE (reference sequence). The CDR3 length is 15 residues. The CDR3 spells CASSQEHGMNTEAFF. CDR3 DNA sequence: TGTGCCAGCAGCCAGGAACACGGCATGAACACTGAAGCTTTCTTT.

This clone has just a few counts. The chain joins TRBV29-1 to TRBJ1-2; D is uncertain. The length of the CDR3 is 11 residues. Germline V CDR1 and CDR2: SQVTM, ANQGSEA. Trimming removed 5 bases from V and 8 bases from J, with 12 bases in between. CDR3 amino acids: CSVSYLAGYTF. CDR3 DNA sequence: TGCAGCGTTTCTTATCTTGCGGGCTACACCTTC.

The rearrangement joins TRBV6-5 to TRBJ2-7, with TRBD1 identical over 8 bases. CDR3 length: 14 amino acids. With 6 bases clipped from V and 2 bases from J, the junction kept 6 bases outside the gene matches. Germline V gives CDR1 MNHEY, CDR2 SVGAGI. The CDR3: CASRRTDRAYEQYF. The CDR3, as DNA: TGTGCCAGCAGAAGAACGGACAGGGCCTACGAGCAGTACTTC.

This chain joins TRBV19 and TRBJ2-7; the match to TRBD1 covers 9 bases. CDR3 length: 12 residues. Germline V gene data show CDR1 as LNHDA and CDR2 as SQIVND (reference sequence). The junction had 3 bases not matched to a gene; V was cut back by 10 bases and J by 2 bases. CDR3 DNA: TGTGCCACCGGACAGGGGCCCTACGAGCAGTACTTC. Translated: CATGQGPYEQYF.

The rearrangement uses TRBV11-2 and TRBJ2-7; D is perhaps TRBD1 (6 bases). Germline V gene sequence: CDR1 SGHAT, CDR2 FQNNGV. The CDR3 is made up of 16 amino acids. Trimming took 5 bases from V and 1 from J, leaving 18 bases between them. The CDR3 loop is CASSVSGQRNSYEQYF. CDR3 DNA: TGTGCCAGCAGCGTCTCCGGACAGCGAAATTCCTACGAGCAGTACTTC.

This chain joins TRBV7-9 and TRBJ1-2; TRBD1 agrees at 8 bases. The germline V gene has CDR1 SEHNR and CDR2 FQNEAQ (reference sequence). CDR3 length: 16 residues. V gave up 2 bases and J gave up 0 bases; unmatched junction bases: 5. The CDR3 coding sequence is TGTGCCAGCAGCTTAATACTGACAGGGGCTAACTATGGCTACACCTTC. Amino acid sequence: CASSLILTGANYGYTF.

The V gene is TRBV5-1, the J gene TRBJ2-5, with no clear D. CDR3 length equals 14 residues. V gave up 5 bases and J gave up 2 bases, with 13 bases separating them. Germline V gene lookup returns CDR1 SGHRS and CDR2 YFSETQ. CDR3 DNA sequence: TGCGCCAGCAGGGGCTCACCAACACAAGAGACCCAGTACTTC. Translated, it gives CASRGSPTQETQYF.

A few counts support this clone. The V gene is TRBV7-9, the J gene TRBJ1-3, with no clear D. The CDR3 covers 15 residues. Germline V gene sequence: CDR1 SEHNR, CDR2 FQNEAQ (reference sequence). The germline V and J ends were trimmed by 5 bases and 0 bases, with 11 bases remaining between them. This CDR3 reads CASSSQVSSGNTIYF. In DNA, the CDR3 is TGTGCCAGCAGCAGCCAGGTTTCCTCTGGAAACACCATATATTTT.

V usage is TRBV28 and J usage is TRBJ2-5, with TRBD2 identical over 10 bases. V shed 6 bases and J 11 bases; nucleotides not matched to a gene: 18. The CDR3 has 16 amino acids. Germline V gene data show CDR1 as MDHEN and CDR2 as SYDVKM. The CDR3 sequence is CASRGGLAGVLGEQYF. CDR3 nucleotide sequence: TGTGCCAGCAGGGGGGGCCTAGCGGGAGTCTTGGGAGAGCAGTACTTC.